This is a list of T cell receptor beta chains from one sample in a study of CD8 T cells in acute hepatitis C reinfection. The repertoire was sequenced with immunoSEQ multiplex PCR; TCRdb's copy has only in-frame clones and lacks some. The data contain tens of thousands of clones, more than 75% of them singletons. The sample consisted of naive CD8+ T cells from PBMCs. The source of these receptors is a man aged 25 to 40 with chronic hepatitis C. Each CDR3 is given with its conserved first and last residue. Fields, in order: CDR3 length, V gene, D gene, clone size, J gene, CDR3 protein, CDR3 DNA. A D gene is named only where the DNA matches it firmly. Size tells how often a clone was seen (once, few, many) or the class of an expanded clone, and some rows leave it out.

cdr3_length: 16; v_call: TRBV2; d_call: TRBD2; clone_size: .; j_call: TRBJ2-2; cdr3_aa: CASSASGRRDTGELFF; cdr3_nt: TGTGCCAGCAGTGCTAGCGGGAGACGGGACACCGGGGAGCTGTTTTTT
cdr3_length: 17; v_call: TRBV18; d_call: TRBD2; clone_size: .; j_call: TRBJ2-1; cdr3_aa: CASSPGLAVNSYNEQFF; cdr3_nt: TGTGCCAGCTCACCGGGACTAGCGGTGAACTCCTACAATGAGCAGTTCTTC
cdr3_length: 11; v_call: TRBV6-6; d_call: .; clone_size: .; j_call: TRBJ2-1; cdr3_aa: CASSIGDEQFF; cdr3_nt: TGTGCCAGCAGTATAGGCGATGAGCAGTTCTTC
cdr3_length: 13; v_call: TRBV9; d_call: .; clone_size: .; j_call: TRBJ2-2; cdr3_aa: CASSVSNTGELFF; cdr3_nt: TGTGCCAGCAGCGTTTCGAACACCGGGGAGCTGTTTTTT
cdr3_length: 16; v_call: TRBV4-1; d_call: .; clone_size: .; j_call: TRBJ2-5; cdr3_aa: CASSQVHREGEETQYF; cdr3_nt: TGCGCCAGCAGCCAAGTCCACAGGGAGGGAGAAGAGACCCAGTACTTC
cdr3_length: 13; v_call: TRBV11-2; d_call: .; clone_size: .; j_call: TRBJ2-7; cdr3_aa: CASSPALDYEQYF; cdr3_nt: TGTGCCAGCAGTCCAGCCCTAGACTACGAGCAGTACTTC
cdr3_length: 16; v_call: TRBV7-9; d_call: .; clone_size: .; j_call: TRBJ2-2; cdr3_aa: CASKGRRTSNTGELFF; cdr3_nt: TGTGCCAGCAAGGGACGCAGGACCTCGAACACCGGGGAGCTGTTTTTT
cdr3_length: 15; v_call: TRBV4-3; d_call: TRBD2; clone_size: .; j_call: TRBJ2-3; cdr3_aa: CASSQGTSSTDTQYF; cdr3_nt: TGCGCCAGCAGCCAAGGGACTAGCAGCACAGATACGCAGTATTTT
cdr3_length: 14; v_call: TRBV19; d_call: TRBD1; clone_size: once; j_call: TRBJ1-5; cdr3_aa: CASQGGYSNQPQHF; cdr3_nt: TGTGCCAGTCAGGGGGGATATAGCAATCAGCCCCAGCATTTT
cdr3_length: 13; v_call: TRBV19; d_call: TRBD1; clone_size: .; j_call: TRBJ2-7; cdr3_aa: CASRGTGIHEQYF; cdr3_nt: TGTGCCAGTAGGGGGACAGGGATCCACGAGCAGTACTTC
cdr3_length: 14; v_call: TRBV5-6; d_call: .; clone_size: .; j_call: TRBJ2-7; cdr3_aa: CASSLALREDEQYF; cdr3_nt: TGTGCCAGCAGCTTGGCGTTGCGGGAAGACGAGCAGTACTTC
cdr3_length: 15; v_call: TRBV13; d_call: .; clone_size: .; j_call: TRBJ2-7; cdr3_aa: CASSLGVGSSYEQYF; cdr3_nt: TGTGCCAGCAGCTTAGGCGTCGGGAGCTCCTACGAGCAGTACTTC
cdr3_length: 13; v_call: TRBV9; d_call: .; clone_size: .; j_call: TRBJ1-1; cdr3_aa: CASSGSEATEAFF; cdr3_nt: TGTGCCAGCAGCGGCTCTGAGGCCACTGAAGCTTTCTTT
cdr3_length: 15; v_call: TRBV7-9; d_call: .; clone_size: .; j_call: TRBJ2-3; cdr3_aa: CASSPPGTNRDTQYF; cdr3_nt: TGTGCCAGCAGCCCCCCAGGGACCAACCGCGATACGCAGTATTTT
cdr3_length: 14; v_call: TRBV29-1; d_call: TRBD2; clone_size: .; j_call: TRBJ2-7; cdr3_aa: CSVDQSGGGYEQYF; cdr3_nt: TGCAGCGTTGATCAATCGGGAGGGGGCTACGAGCAGTACTTC
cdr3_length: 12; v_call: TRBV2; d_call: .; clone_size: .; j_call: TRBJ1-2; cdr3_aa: CASSEGHYGYTF; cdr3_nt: TGTGCCAGCAGTGAGGGACACTATGGCTACACCTTC
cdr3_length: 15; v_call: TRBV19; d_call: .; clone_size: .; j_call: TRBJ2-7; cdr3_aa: CASSIGTGDPYEQYF; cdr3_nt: TGTGCCAGTAGTATAGGAACTGGGGACCCCTACGAGCAGTACTTC
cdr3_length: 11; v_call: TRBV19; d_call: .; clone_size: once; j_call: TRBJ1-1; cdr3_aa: CASIADTEAFF; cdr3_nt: TGTGCCAGCATTGCGGACACTGAAGCTTTCTTT
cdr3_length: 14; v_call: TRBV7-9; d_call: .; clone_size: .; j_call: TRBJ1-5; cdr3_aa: CASKLDGSNQPQHF; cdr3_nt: TGTGCCAGCAAATTGGACGGGAGCAATCAGCCCCAGCATTTT
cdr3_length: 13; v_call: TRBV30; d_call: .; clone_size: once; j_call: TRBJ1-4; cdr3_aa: CAWSNRGNEKLFF; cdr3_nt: TGTGCCTGGAGCAACAGAGGGAATGAAAAACTGTTTTTT
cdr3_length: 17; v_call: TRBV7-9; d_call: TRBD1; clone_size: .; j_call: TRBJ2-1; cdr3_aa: CASSSPLTGESYNEQFF; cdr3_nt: TGTGCCAGCAGCTCTCCTCTAACAGGGGAGTCCTACAATGAGCAGTTCTTC
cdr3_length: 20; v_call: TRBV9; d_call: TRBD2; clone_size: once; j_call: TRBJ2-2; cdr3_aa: CASSANLKRPSGRNTGELFF; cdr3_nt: TGTGCCAGCAGCGCCAACCTTAAAAGACCTAGCGGGAGGAACACCGGGGAGCTGTTTTTT
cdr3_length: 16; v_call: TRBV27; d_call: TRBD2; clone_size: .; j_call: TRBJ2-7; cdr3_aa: CASSLAKASGTYEQYF; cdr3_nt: TGTGCCAGCAGTTTAGCGAAGGCTAGCGGCACCTACGAGCAGTACTTC
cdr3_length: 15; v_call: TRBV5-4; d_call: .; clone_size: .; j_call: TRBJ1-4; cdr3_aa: CASSLEGHPGEKLFF; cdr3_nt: TGTGCCAGCAGCTTGGAGGGGCACCCGGGCGAAAAACTGTTTTTT
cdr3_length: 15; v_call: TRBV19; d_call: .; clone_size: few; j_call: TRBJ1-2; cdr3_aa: CASRPPQGIAYGYTF; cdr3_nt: TGTGCCAGTAGACCACCTCAGGGTATTGCGTATGGCTACACCTTC
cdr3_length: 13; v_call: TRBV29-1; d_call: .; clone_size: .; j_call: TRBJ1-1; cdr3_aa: CSVDATTDTEAFF; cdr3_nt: TGCAGCGTTGATGCCACGACGGACACTGAAGCTTTCTTT
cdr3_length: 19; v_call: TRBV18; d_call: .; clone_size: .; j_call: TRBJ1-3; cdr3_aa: CASSPDVTKRPSSGNTIYF; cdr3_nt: TGTGCCAGCTCACCGGATGTGACAAAGCGACCGTCCTCTGGAAACACCATATATTTT
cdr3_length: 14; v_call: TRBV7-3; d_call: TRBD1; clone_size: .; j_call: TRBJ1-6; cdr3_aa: CASSSTGEASPLHF; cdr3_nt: TGTGCCAGCAGCTCTACAGGGGAGGCTTCACCCCTCCACTTT
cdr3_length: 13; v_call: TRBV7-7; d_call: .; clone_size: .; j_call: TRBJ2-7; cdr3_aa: CASSFGPPYEQYF; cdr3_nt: TGTGCTAGCAGCTTCGGACCTCCTTACGAGCAGTACTTC
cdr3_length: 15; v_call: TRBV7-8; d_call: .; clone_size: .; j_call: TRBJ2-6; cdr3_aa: CASSYAMSGANVLTF; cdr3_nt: TGTGCCAGCAGCTACGCGATGTCTGGGGCCAACGTCCTGACTTTC
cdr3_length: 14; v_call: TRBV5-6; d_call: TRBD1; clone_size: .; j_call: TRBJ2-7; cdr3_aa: CASSYQGTGYEQYF; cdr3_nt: TGTGCCAGCAGCTACCAGGGGACAGGCTACGAGCAGTACTTC
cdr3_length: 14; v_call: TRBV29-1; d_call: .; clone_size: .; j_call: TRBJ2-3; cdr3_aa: CSVLGGLRTDTQYF; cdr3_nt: TGCAGCGTCCTCGGGGGTTTGAGGACAGATACGCAGTATTTT
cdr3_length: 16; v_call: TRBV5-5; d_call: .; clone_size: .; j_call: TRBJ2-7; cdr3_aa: CASSLEGRPITYEQYF; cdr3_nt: TGTGCCAGCAGCTTGGAGGGGCGCCCCATAACCTACGAGCAGTACTTC
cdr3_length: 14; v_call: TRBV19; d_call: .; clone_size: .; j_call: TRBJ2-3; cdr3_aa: CASSVEGHTDTQYF; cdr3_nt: TGTGCCAGTAGTGTGGAGGGGCACACAGATACGCAGTATTTT
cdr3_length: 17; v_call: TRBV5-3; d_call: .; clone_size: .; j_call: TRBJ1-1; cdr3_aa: CARSVGPHPRWGTEAFF; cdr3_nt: TGTGCCAGAAGCGTGGGGCCTCATCCAAGGTGGGGCACTGAAGCTTTCTTT
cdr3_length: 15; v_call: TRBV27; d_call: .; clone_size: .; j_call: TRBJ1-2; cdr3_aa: CASSPWAEGTEGYTF; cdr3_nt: TGTGCCAGCAGTCCCTGGGCAGAGGGGACGGAGGGCTACACCTTC
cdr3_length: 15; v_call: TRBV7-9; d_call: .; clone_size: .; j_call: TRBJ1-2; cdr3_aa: CASSLGSGKSYGYTF; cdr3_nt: TGTGCCAGCAGCTTAGGGTCAGGAAAGAGCTATGGCTACACCTTC
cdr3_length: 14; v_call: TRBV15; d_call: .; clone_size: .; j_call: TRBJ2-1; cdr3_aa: CATKGLLENNEQFF; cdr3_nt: TGTGCCACCAAAGGACTCTTGGAAAACAATGAGCAGTTCTTC
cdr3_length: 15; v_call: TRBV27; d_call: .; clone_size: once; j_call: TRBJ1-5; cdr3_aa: CASSPGQNSNQPQHF; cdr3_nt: TGTGCCAGCAGCCCCGGACAGAACAGCAATCAGCCCCAGCATTTT
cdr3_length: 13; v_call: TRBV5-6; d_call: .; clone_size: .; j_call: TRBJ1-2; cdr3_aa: CASSRLMGYGYTF; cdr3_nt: TGTGCCAGCAGCCGCTTGATGGGATATGGCTACACCTTC
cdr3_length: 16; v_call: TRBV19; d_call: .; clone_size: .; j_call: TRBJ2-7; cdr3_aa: CASSIQLAFPAYEQYF; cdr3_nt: TGTGCCAGTAGTATCCAGCTAGCGTTTCCAGCCTACGAGCAGTACTTC
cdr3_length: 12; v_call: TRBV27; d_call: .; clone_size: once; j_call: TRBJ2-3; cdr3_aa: CASISMSDTQYF; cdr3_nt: TGTGCCAGCATTTCTATGTCAGATACGCAGTATTTT
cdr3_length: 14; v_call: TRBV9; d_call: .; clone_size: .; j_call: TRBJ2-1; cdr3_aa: CASTLRGADNEQFF; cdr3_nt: TGTGCCAGCACCTTACGGGGGGCCGATAATGAGCAGTTCTTC
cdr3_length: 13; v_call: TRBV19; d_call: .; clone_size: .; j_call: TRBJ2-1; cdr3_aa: CASSILGSDEQFF; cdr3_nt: TGTGCCAGTAGTATTCTAGGTTCGGATGAGCAGTTCTTC
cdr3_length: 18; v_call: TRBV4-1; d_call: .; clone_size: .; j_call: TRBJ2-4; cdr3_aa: CASSQDLLQSLPKAIQYF; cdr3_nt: TGCGCCAGCAGCCAAGATCTCCTACAGTCGCTACCAAAGGCCATTCAGTACTTC
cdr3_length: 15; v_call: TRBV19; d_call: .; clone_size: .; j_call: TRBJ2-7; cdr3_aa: CASSIGASPTYEQYF; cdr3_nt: TGTGCCAGTAGTATCGGGGCATCCCCCACATACGAGCAGTACTTC
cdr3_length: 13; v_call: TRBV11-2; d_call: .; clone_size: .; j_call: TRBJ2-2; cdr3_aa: CASSPLNTGELFF; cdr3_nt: TGTGCCAGCAGCCCTCTGAACACCGGGGAGCTGTTTTTT
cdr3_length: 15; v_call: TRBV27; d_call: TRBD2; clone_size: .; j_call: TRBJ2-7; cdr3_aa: CASRQREAPPYEQYF; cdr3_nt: TGTGCCAGCAGACAGCGGGAGGCTCCCCCCTACGAGCAGTACTTC
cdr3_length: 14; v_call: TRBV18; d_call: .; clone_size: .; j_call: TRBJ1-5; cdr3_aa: CASSPDGGNQPQHF; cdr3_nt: TGTGCCAGCTCACCGGACGGCGGCAATCAGCCCCAGCATTTT
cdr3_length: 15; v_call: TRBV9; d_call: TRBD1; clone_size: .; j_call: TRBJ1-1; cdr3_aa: CASSTGQVTNTEAFF; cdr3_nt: TGTGCCAGCAGCACCGGACAGGTAACGAACACTGAAGCTTTCTTT
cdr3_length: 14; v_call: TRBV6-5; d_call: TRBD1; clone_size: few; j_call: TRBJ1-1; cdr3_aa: CASSTGGPNTEAFF; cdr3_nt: TGTGCCAGCAGTACAGGGGGCCCGAACACTGAAGCTTTCTTT
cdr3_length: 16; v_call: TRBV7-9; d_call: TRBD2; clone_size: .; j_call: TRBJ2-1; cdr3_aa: CASSRGRTSGYNEQFF; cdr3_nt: TGTGCCAGCAGCAGGGGGAGGACTAGCGGCTACAATGAGCAGTTCTTC
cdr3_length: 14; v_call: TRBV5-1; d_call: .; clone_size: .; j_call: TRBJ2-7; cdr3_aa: CASSLALGSYEQYF; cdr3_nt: TGCGCCAGCAGCTTGGCCCTGGGATCCTACGAGCAGTACTTC